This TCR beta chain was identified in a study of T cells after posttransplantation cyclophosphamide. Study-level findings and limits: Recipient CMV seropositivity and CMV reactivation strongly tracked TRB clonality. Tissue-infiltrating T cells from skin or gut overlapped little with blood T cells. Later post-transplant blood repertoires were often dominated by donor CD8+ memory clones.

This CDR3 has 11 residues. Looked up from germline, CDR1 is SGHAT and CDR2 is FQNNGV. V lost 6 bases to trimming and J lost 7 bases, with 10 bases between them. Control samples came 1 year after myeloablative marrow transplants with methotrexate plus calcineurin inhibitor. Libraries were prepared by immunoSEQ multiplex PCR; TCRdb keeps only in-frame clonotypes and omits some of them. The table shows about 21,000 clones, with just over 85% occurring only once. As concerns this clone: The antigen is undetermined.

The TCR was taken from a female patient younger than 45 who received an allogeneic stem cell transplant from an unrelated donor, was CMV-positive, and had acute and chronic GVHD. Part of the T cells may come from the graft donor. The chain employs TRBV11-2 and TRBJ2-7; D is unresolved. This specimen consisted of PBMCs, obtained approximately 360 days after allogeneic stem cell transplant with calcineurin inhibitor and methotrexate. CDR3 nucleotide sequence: TGTGCCAGCAGTCTCTTCGGGGAGCAGTACTTC. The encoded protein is CASSLFGEQYF.